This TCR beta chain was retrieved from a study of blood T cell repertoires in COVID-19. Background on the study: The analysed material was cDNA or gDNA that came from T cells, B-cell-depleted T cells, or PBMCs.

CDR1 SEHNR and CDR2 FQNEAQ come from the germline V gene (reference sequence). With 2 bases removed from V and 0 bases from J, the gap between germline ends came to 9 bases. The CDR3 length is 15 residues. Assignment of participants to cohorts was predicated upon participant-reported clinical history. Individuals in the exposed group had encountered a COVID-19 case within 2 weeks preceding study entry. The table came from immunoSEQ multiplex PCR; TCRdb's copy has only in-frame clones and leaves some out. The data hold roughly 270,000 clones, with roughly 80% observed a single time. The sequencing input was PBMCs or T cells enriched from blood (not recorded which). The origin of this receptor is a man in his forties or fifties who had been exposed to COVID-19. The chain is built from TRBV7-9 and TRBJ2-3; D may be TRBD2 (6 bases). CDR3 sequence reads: CASSLQGGSTDTQYF. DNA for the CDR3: TGTGCCAGCAGCTTACAGGGAGGAAGCACAGATACGCAGTATTTT. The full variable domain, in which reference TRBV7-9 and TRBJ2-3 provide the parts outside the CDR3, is DTGVSQNPRHKITKRGQNVTFRCDPISEHNRLYWYRQTLGQGPEFLTYFQNEAQLEKSRLLSDRFSAERPKGSFSTLEIQRTEQGDSAMYLCASSLQGGSTDTQYFGPGTRLTVL.